Each of the 10 T cell receptor beta chains below was sequenced from the same sample in a study of human T cells and chemical hapten exposure. Time point reported: healthy volunteer bleed at 2 weeks. Before extraction, the whole blood was not fractionated, and total RNA was taken from it. TCRdb re-called the RACE reads through MiXCR, storing one row per CDR3 protein. The data show about 45,000 distinct CDR3 sequences, 4.4% seen once. Sequencing input: whole blood. The receptor source for this set is a human donor in good health. Some clones in this sample may be carry-over from other donors' samples.

This clonotype was picked up many times. This chain joins TRBV7-6 and TRBJ1-1; tentatively, D is TRBD1 (5 bases). This CDR3 has 14 amino acids. Germline CDR1 is SGHVS and CDR2 is FNYEAQ. The V gene lost 6 bases and the J gene lost 0 bases, with 11 bases spanning the gap. The CDR3 loop is CASRRGPMNTEAFF. The CDR3 DNA sequence: TGTGCCAGCAGACGGGGACCCATGAACACTGAAGCTTTCTTT. Full variable domain (missing parts from reference TRBV7-6 and TRBJ1-1): GAGVSQSPRYKVTKRGQDVALRCDPISGHVSLYWYRQALGQGPEFLTYFNYEAQQDKSGLPNDRFSAERPEGSISTLTIQRTEQRDSAMYRCASRRGPMNTEAFFGQGTRLTVV.

The gene calls are TRBV11-2 and TRBJ2-5, with 14 positions matching TRBD2. After removal of 5 bases from V and 5 bases from J, the junction contained 7 bases not matched to a gene. The CDR3 is 16 amino acids. Germline V gene lookup returns CDR1 SGHAT and CDR2 FQNNGV. The DNA for the CDR3 is TGTGCCAGCAGCCCCACCCGGACTAGCGGGAGGGAGACCCAGTACTTC. Amino acids: CASSPTRTSGRETQYF. Looking up the rest from reference TRBV11-2 and TRBJ2-5 gives the full variable domain: EAGVAQSPRYKIIEKRQSVAFWCNPISGHATLYWYQQILGQGPKLLIQFQNNGVVDDSQLPKDRFSAERLKGVDSTLKIQPAKLEDSAVYLCASSPTRTSGRETQYFGPGTRLLVL.

This clonotype was counted at least ten times. The rearrangement joins TRBV5-1 to TRBJ2-5; 8 bases line up with TRBD1. Losses at the gene ends were 0 bases for V and 6 bases for J; bases not matched to a gene: 10. In germline, CDR1 is SGHRS, CDR2 YFSETQ. The CDR3 is 16 residues long. This chain's CDR3 is CASSLDGQGGVKTQYF. DNA of the CDR3: TGCGCCAGCAGCTTGGATGGACAGGGAGGTGTGAAGACCCAGTACTTC.

This clonotype has only a few counts. The V call is TRBV19, the J call TRBJ2-3; D is unresolved. In germline, CDR1 is LNHDA, CDR2 SQIVND (reference sequence). The CDR3 runs 14 residues. The V and J ends lost 3 bases and 2 bases respectively, with 9 bases between them. The chain's CDR3 is CASSIGGHTDTQYF. The CDR3 DNA is TGTGCCAGTAGTATCGGTGGGCACACAGATACGCAGTATTTT.

This clonotype was observed many times. In nucleotides, the CDR3 is TGCGCCAGCAGCTTGCTGACAGCATATGGCTATGGCTACACCTTC. Its protein is CASSLLTAYGYGYTF. The chain couples TRBV5-1 to TRBJ1-2; TRBD1 might be the D (5 bases). CDR1 and CDR2 (germline): SGHRS, YFSETQ. Trimming cost V 1 base and J 4 bases, with 14 bases left between them. CDR3 size: 15 residues.

This clonotype was observed many times. The rearrangement joins TRBV20-1 to TRBJ2-1; D is possibly TRBD1 (5 bases). Looked up from germline, CDR1 is DFQATT and CDR2 is SNEGSKA (reference sequence). V shed 7 bases and J shed 8 bases, with 12 bases lying between them. The CDR3 covers 11 residues. The CDR3 DNA follows: TGCAGTGGGCAGGGCTTGGATGAGCAGTTCTTC. Amino acid sequence: CSGQGLDEQFF.

A few counts support this clonotype. The rearrangement joins TRBV9 to TRBJ2-3; 8 bases line up with TRBD1. V shed 4 bases, J shed 4 bases, and the junction held 8 bases outside the gene matches. Germline V CDR1 and CDR2: SGDLS, YYNGEE. CDR3 size: 15 residues. The CDR3 is CASSYPGGQADTQYF. CDR3 sequence (DNA): TGTGCCAGCAGCTACCCAGGGGGCCAGGCAGATACGCAGTATTTT.

This clonotype was seen a handful of times. The V and J genes are TRBV24-1 and TRBJ2-1, with D unresolved. The CDR3 contains 16 residues. V lost 0 bases, J lost 0 bases, and 8 bases lay in between. The germline gives CDR1 KGHDR, CDR2 SFDVKD. CDR3 nucleotides: TGTGCCACCAGTGATTTGGTCAGAAGCTCCTACAATGAGCAGTTCTTC. Protein product: CATSDLVRSSYNEQFF.

The chain joins TRBV6-6 to TRBJ2-4, with a possible D match to TRBD2 (6 bases). Germline V gene data show CDR1 as MNHNY and CDR2 as SVGAGI (reference sequence). Deletions cut 8 bases from V and 9 bases from J, with 17 bases between. This CDR3 contains 13 residues. The CDR3 DNA sequence: TGTGCCAGCGCGGGGCGGGCCCTGCTCATTCAGTACTTC. The encoded protein is CASAGRALLIQYF.

This clonotype was found a few times. The chain carries TRBV6-4 and TRBJ1-5; 9 bases match TRBD1. From germline, CDR1 is MRHNA and CDR2 SNTAGT. CDR3 size: 17 residues. V dropped 6 bases and J dropped 1; count of bases not matched to a gene: 10. CDR3 bases: TGTGCCAGCAGGGTCCGGGACAGGGAATCGAGCAATCAGCCCCAGCATTTT. Its protein is CASRVRDRESSNQPQHF.